Only a few counts were recorded for the clone carrying this T cell receptor (beta chain). This sample stems from a study of Graves' ophthalmopathy and Graves' hyperthyroidism. Germline trimming cut 7 bases from V and 2 bases from J; bases unmatched to any gene: 15. This CDR3 region has 17 residues. The germline CDR1 and CDR2 sequences are WNHNN and SYGVQD (reference sequence). RNA served as the template for amplifying TCR beta CDR3 regions. RT-PCR in the first round used HTBI primers; a second-round multiplex PCR followed. TCRdb passed the multiplex PCR reads through MiXCR, listing each CDR3 protein once. Of around 1.1 million distinct CDR3 sequences listed, less than 45% are singletons.

The sample taken for sequencing was peripheral blood or thyroid tissue (not recorded which). The genes are TRBV10-1 and TRBJ2-7, with TRBD1 matching over 9 bases. The source of this sequence is an adult man with Graves' hyperthyroidism. The CDR3 region is CASIKESGTGRTYEQYF. CDR3 in DNA: TGCGCCAGCATCAAGGAGTCCGGGACAGGGAGGACCTACGAGCAGTACTTC.